The source of this T cell receptor beta chain is a study of T cells in Graves' hyperthyroidism and ophthalmopathy. The overall study: Peripheral blood was collected at initial diagnosis, before any treatment. Regarding the study as a whole: Blood samples included most of the expanded thyroid clonotypes exceeding 0.001.

Fresh peripheral blood, roughly 9.8 ml of it, supplied the PBMCs. TCR beta CDR3 sequences were amplified from RNA transcripts. HTBI primers were the set used in a first-round RT-PCR of the TCR CDR3. Using its own MiXCR run on the multiplex PCR reads, TCRdb lists one record per CDR3 protein. The sample includes about 420,000 distinct CDR3 sequences, roughly 13% of them seen just once. This clonotype was found a few times. Its cognate antigen is unknown. Germline CDR1 and CDR2: SNHLY and FYNNEI. This CDR3 spans 15 amino acids. V dropped 0 bases and J dropped 0 bases, with 6 bases sitting between them. Sequencing input: blood. The receptor comes from a woman younger than 30 with Graves' hyperthyroidism. The chain recombines TRBV2 with TRBJ2-4; D is undetermined. CDR3 loop: CASSEANLAKNIQYF. CDR3 sequence (DNA): TGTGCCAGCAGTGAAGCGAATCTAGCCAAAAACATTCAGTACTTC.